This TCR beta chain was identified in a study of shared clonotypes between healthy human individuals. This clone was detected only once. Its antigen is not identified. The assay was immunoSEQ multiplex PCR, and TCRdb's table has in-frame clones only and misses some. Of over a million clones listed, more than 95% are singletons. The study's findings and limits: Lower generation probabilities were found for non-shared clonotypes than for those shared by all four donors.

This CDR3 has 15 amino acids. Per germline, CDR1 SNHLY and CDR2 FYNNEI. V was trimmed by 4 bases and J by 0 bases, leaving 10 bases between them. Donors, healthy HIV-negative adults, lacked recent acute infections or vaccinations. The receptor was isolated from a man aged 25 to 45 in good health. The rearrangement uses TRBV2 and TRBJ2-4, with D perhaps matching TRBD1 (5 bases). The material sequenced was naive CD4+ T cells sorted from blood. Stated subset: CD45RA+ positively selected. The CDR3 is CASSGQQLAKNIQYF. The CDR3 DNA sequence: TGTGCCAGCAGTGGACAGCAACTAGCCAAAAACATTCAGTACTTC.